This entry is about one T cell receptor beta chain. The entry originates in a study of blood T cell repertoires in COVID-19. As for the study in general: There were acute and convalescent COVID-19 samples, and they came from the United States, Italy and Spain.

Adults between roughly 18 and 89 years of age took part from fewer than 30 US areas. Trimming removed 3 bases from V and 2 bases from J; junction bases left unmatched: 7. Germline V CDR1 and CDR2: KGHSH, LQKENI. This CDR3 is 17 amino acids long. In the original analysis: By means of reference gene primer amplification, nucleated cell counts were estimated. TCRdb keeps only in-frame clones here, not all; method: immunoSEQ multiplex PCR. The V and J calls and clone size are taken from that table; D and trimming were inferred from the DNA. This sample carries fewer than 350,000 clones, 90% of them seen once, and the ten largest clones take 1.7%.

The sample was PBMCs or T cells enriched from blood (not recorded which). The chain recombines TRBV18 with TRBJ1-5; TRBD1 aligns across 10 bases. This TCR was recovered from a young woman with acute COVID-19. The CDR3 DNA is TGTGCCAGCTCACCCGGACAGGGGGAGAGGGGCAATCAGCCCCAGCATTTT. This translates into CASSPGQGERGNQPQHF.